This TCR beta chain derives from a study of blood T cells in healthy people across ages. To note about this clonotype: At one boundary the junction diverges from the germline segment, which might be a read error.

Per the germline V gene, CDR1 is LGHDT and CDR2 is YNNKEL (reference sequence). The CDR3 consists of 17 residues. A J-beta primer mix and a sample-barcoded 5' primer were used in a second PCR of about 7 to 12 cycles. Each CDR3 protein gets one entry after TCRdb re-called the 5' RACE reads with MiXCR. The table shows approximately 1,000,000 distinct CDR3 sequences, with 45% occurring only once. The receptor's source is an older woman in good health. The sequenced material came from blood. The J gene is TRBJ2-5, the V gene TRBV3-1; 9 bases line up with TRBD2. The CDR3 loop reads CASSQEGAGGGVETRYF. The CDR3 nucleotides are TGTGCCAGCAGCCAAGAAGGAGCGGGAGGTGGGGTGGAGACCCGGTACTTC.